The sequence of this TCR beta chain was determined in a study of tumor-infiltrating lymphocytes in primary liver carcinoma. Findings of the study overall: Tumors significantly exceeded blood in top-250-clone fraction (p = 0.039). Relative to tumor region pairs, the tumor-adjacent and tumor-blood pairs showed overlap that was lower.

Taking about 19-32 mg of unsorted bulk tissue, the authors co-extracted RNA and DNA. Every tumor yielded five separate sampled regions. In regard to this clonotype: Its antigen remains unknown. The missing conserved phenylalanine or tryptophan at the end of this CDR3 makes a read error likely.

From roughly 470 ng total RNA, TCR beta cDNA was generated with a primer in the constant region. Slightly modified ARM-PCR served as the procedure for the TCR beta libraries. These libraries came from three rounds of nested multiplex PCR. Running ten to eleven cycles apiece, the first two PCR rounds relied on TRBV1-TRBV30 forward primers together with a C-beta reverse primer. TCRdb re-called the multiplex PCR reads with MiXCR, one entry per CDR3 protein. The table records around 27,000 distinct CDR3 sequences, about three quarters of them present only once. The germline CDR1 and CDR2 sequences are LGHNA and YSLEER. The germline V and J ends were trimmed by 11 bases and 3 bases, with 21 bases remaining between them. The CDR3 is 15 residues long.

Sequenced input: liver tumor tissue from sampling region 3. Subset specified: tumor region T3, left-lateral pole. This receptor was identified in a man in his forties or fifties with primary liver carcinoma and hepatitis B virus infection. The chain carries TRBV4-3 and TRBJ2-3; D is unclear. The DNA for the CDR3 is TGCGCCTACAGCCACCAACGAAAAGAAACAGATACGCAGTATTAT. Encoded protein: CAYSHQRKETDTQYY.